This T cell receptor beta chain derives from a study of blood T cell repertoires in COVID-19. The cohort comprised adults aged about 18 to 90 years residing in 20 to 25 US areas. Method: immunoSEQ multiplex PCR; TCRdb's copy keeps in-frame clones and lacks some. The data show 200,000 to 300,000 clones, over 70% seen once. The specimen was PBMCs or T cells enriched from blood (not recorded which). This clonotype originated in a woman aged 40-49 years who had been exposed to COVID-19.

Here the CDR3 DNA reads TGTGCCAGCAGCGTCTTAGCGGGGGGTACCTACAATGAGCAGTTCTTC. Encoded protein: CASSVLAGGTYNEQFF. The chain couples TRBV9 to TRBJ2-1, with TRBD2 identical over 10 bases. The length of the CDR3 is 16 residues. The germline V gene has CDR1 SGDLS and CDR2 YYNGEE. Trimming removed 2 bases from V and 2 bases from J; junction bases left unmatched: 4.